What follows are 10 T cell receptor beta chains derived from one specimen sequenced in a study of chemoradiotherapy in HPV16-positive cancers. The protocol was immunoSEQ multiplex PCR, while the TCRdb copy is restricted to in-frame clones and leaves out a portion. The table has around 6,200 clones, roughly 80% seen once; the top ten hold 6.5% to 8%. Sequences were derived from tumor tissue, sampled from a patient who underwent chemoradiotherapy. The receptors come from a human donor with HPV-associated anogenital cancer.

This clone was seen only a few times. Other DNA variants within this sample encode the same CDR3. This CDR3 is CASRPWGDSNQPQHF. CDR3 sequence (DNA): TGTGCCAGCAGACCCTGGGGGGATAGCAATCAGCCCCAGCATTTT. The chain joins TRBV28 to TRBJ1-5; perhaps TRBD1 as D (5 bases). The CDR3 is 15 residues long. Germline V gene sequence: CDR1 MDHEN, CDR2 SYDVKM. The V gene lost 6 bases and the J gene lost 0 bases, with 12 bases spanning the gap.

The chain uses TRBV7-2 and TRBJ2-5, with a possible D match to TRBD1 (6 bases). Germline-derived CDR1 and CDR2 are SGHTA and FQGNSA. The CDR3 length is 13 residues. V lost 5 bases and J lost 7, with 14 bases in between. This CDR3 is CASSTRTARTQYF. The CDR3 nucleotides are TGTGCCAGCAGCACTCGGACAGCGCGGACCCAGTACTTC.

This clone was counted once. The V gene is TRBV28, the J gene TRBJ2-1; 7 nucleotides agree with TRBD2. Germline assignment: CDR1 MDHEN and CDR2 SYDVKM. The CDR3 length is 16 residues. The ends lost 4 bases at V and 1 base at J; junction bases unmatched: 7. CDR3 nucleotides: TGTGCCAGCAGTTCCCTAGCGGTTGCTTCCTACAATGAGCAGTTCTTC. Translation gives CASSSLAVASYNEQFF. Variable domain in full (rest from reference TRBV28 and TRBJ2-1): DVKVTQSSRYLVKRTGEKVFLECVQDMDHENMFWYRQDPGLGLRLIYFSYDVKMKEKGDIPEGYSVSREKKERFSLILESASTNQTSMYLCASSSLAVASYNEQFFGPGTRLTVL.

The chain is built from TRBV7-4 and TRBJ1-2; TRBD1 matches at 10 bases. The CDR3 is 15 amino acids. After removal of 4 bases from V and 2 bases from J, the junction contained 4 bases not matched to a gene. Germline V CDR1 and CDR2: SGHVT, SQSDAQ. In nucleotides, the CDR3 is TGTGCCAGCAGCTCGCCGGGACAGGGGAACTATGGCTACACCTTC. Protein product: CASSSPGQGNYGYTF.

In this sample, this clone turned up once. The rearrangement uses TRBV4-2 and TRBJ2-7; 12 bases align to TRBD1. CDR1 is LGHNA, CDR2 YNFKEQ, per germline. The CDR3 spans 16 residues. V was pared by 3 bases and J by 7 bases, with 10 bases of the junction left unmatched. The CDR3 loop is CASSQLVGTGGYEQYF. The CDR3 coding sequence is TGTGCCAGCAGCCAGCTCGTCGGGACAGGGGGCTATGAGCAGTACTTC.

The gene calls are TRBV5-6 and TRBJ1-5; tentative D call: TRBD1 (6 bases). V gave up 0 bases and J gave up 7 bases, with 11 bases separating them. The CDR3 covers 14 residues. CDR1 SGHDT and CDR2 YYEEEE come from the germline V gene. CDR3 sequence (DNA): TGTGCCAGCAGCTTGGGGCCAGGGGAACAGCCCCAGCATTTT. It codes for CASSLGPGEQPQHF.

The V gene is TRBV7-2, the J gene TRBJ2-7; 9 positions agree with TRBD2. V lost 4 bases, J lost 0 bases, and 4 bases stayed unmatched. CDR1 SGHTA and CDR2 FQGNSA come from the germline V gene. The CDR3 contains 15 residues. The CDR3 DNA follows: TGTGCCAGCAGCTATAGCGGGGGCCTCTCCTACGAGCAGTACTTC. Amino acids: CASSYSGGLSYEQYF.

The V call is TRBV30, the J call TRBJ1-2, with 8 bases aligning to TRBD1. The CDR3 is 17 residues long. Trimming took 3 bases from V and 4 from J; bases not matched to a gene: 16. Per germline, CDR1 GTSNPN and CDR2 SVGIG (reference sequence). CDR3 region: CAWSGPRTGWNIYGYTF. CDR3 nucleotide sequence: TGTGCCTGGAGCGGACCCCGGACAGGGTGGAACATCTATGGCTACACCTTC.

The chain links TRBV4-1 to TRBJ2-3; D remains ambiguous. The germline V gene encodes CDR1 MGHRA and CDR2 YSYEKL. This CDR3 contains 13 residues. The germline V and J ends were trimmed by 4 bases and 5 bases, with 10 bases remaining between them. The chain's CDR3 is CASSLAWGDTQYF. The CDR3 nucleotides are TGCGCCAGCAGCCTAGCTTGGGGAGATACGCAGTATTTT.

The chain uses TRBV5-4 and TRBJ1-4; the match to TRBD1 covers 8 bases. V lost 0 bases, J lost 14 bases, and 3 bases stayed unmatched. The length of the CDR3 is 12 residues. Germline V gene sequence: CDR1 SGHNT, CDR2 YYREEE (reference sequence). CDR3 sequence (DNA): TGTGCCAGCAGCTTGGGAACAGGGGGGCTGTTTTTT. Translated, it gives CASSLGTGGLFF.